The next 26 T cell receptor beta chains were all read from a single sample in a study of CD8+CD57+ T cells in acquired aplastic anemia. Using genomic DNA as the template, TCR beta VDJ and CDR3 profiling was carried out. TCRdb recomputed calls from the reads with MiXCR, one row per CDR3 protein. The sample consists of about 160,000 distinct CDR3 sequences, roughly 48% of them appearing once. Patients chosen for sequencing had shown CD8+CD57+ cell expansion by flow cytometry. Sequenced: sorted CD4+, CD8+, or CD8+CD57+ T cells (not recorded which) from PBMCs. The receptors were sampled from a human donor with aplastic anemia.

This clonotype turned up a few times. This chain connects TRBV29-1 to TRBJ2-1, with D tentatively TRBD1 (6 bases). Germline CDR1 is SQVTM and CDR2 is ANQGSEA. Trimming took off 6 bases at V and 4 bases at J, with 7 bases between the two ends. This CDR3 region has 11 residues. Here the CDR3 DNA reads TGCAGCGTGGACAGTTACAATGAGCAGTTCTTC. It encodes CSVDSYNEQFF.

The chain joins TRBV2 to TRBJ2-3; TRBD2 matches at 11 bases. The CDR3 runs 15 residues. V was pared by 4 bases and J by 7 bases, with 7 bases of the junction left unmatched. Germline lookup yields CDR1 SNHLY and CDR2 FYNNEI. CDR3 nucleotide sequence: TGTGCCAGCAGTGCTACTAGCGGGGGAGCTAATACGCAGTATTTT. This gives the protein CASSATSGGANTQYF.

This chain links TRBV20-1 with TRBJ1-5; TRBD1 is a possible D gene (5 bases). V lost 3 bases to trimming and J lost 3 bases, with 15 bases between them. CDR1 and CDR2 from the germline V gene are DFQATT and SNEGSKA (reference sequence). The CDR3 is 15 residues long. This chain's CDR3 is CSASLRDPINQPQHF. The DNA for the CDR3 is TGCAGTGCTAGCCTCCGGGACCCGATCAATCAGCCCCAGCATTTT.

There are a few counts of this clonotype. The chain couples TRBV28 to TRBJ1-5; D unclear. The germline V gene encodes CDR1 MDHEN and CDR2 SYDVKM. With 3 bases removed from V and 0 bases from J, the gap between germline ends came to 6 bases. The CDR3 totals 14 residues. In DNA, the CDR3 is TGTGCCAGCAGTTTGTCTCATAGCAATCAGCCCCAGCATTTT. Translated: CASSLSHSNQPQHF.

Worth noting for this clonotype: At one of its ends the junction is not consistent with the germline gene, which may arise from a read error. This chain connects TRBV27 to TRBJ1-5; D remains unclear. This CDR3 spans 13 amino acids. Germline-derived CDR1 and CDR2 are MNHEY and SMNVEV (reference sequence). CDR3 in amino acids: CASRRVSNQPRHF. CDR3 sequence (DNA): TGTGCCAGCAGGAGGGTGAGCAATCAGCCCCGGCATTTT.

The V gene is TRBV20-1, the J gene TRBJ1-1; D remains unclear. CDR3 size: 13 residues. V lost 3 bases and J 1 base, leaving 9 bases between the germline ends. The germline V gene encodes CDR1 DFQATT and CDR2 SNEGSKA (reference sequence). CDR3 DNA sequence: TGCAGTGCTAGTCGGGCAGGGAACACTGAAGCTTTCTTT. This sequence encodes CSASRAGNTEAFF.

This clonotype was recorded many times. V usage is TRBV7-3 and J usage is TRBJ2-1; TRBD2 agrees at 9 bases. Germline lookup yields CDR1 SGHTA and CDR2 FQGTGA. V was pared by 0 bases and J by 4 bases, with 4 bases of the junction left unmatched. This CDR3 spans 16 amino acids. In DNA, the CDR3 is TGTGCCAGCAGCTTAACGCGGACTAGCGAATACAATGAGCAGTTCTTC. Residues: CASSLTRTSEYNEQFF.

Worth noting for this clonotype: Relative to the germline gene, one junction end is altered; a read error may explain this. The chain uses TRBV10-3 and TRBJ2-6, with TRBD1 identical over 9 bases. Germline-derived CDR1 and CDR2 are ENHRY and SYGVKD. The CDR3 extends over 18 amino acids. The CDR3, as DNA: TGTGCCAGCAGTCGTACAGGGGGCAGGTACTCTGGGGCCAACGTCCTGACTTTC. Translated, it gives CASSRTGGRYSGANVLTF.

V usage is TRBV9 and J usage is TRBJ1-2, with TRBD1 identical over 9 bases. Losses at the gene ends were 3 bases for V and 3 bases for J; bases not matched to a gene: 9. Germline V CDR1 and CDR2: SGDLS, YYNGEE. This CDR3 region has 16 residues. The CDR3 loop is CASSAGQGIMDYGYTF. CDR3 DNA: TGTGCCAGCAGCGCGGGACAGGGTATTATGGACTATGGCTACACCTTC.

This chain joins TRBV20-1 and TRBJ2-1; D is ambiguous. Trimming stripped 2 bases from V and 0 bases from J, with 8 bases between. The germline CDR1 and CDR2 sequences are DFQATT and SNEGSKA (reference sequence). This CDR3 comprises 14 residues. The DNA of the CDR3 is TGCAGTGCTAGAATGCAGGTCTCCTACAATGAGCAGTTCTTC. Its translation: CSARMQVSYNEQFF.

This clonotype was counted many times. The V gene is TRBV4-2, the J gene TRBJ1-5; weak D call: TRBD1 (6 bases). Per germline, CDR1 LGHNA and CDR2 YNFKEQ. Trimming took off 4 bases at V and 5 bases at J, with 21 bases between the two ends. This CDR3 is built from 17 residues. CDR3 residues: CASSPLDRQGVDQPQHF. The DNA for the CDR3 is TGTGCCAGCAGCCCGTTAGACAGGCAGGGAGTGGATCAGCCCCAGCATTTT.

This sequence joins TRBV7-9 and TRBJ2-7, with TRBD1 matching 7 bases. V shed 11 bases and J 3 bases; nucleotides not matched to a gene: 10. There are 13 residues in the CDR3. The V gene's germline CDR1 is SEHNR and CDR2 FQNEAQ (reference sequence). CDR3 nucleotide sequence: TGTGCCGTCTCCGGGACAGACCTCTACGAGCAGTACTTC. It specifies CAVSGTDLYEQYF.

The V and J genes are TRBV12-3 or TRBV12-4 and TRBJ1-2; 7 bases fit TRBD1. The J segment lost 2 bases and the V segment lost 5 bases, leaving 8 bases of the junction unmatched. The CDR3 has 15 amino acids. CDR3 nucleotides: TGTGCCAGCAGTCCACAGGGGACAATCAACTATGGCTACACCTTC. Protein product: CASSPQGTINYGYTF.

This clonotype was detected a few times. V usage is TRBV27 and J usage is TRBJ2-6, with no clear D. This CDR3 spans 15 amino acids. Germline values: CDR1 MNHEY, CDR2 SMNVEV (reference sequence). V was clipped by 1 base and J by 1 base, with 5 bases between them. This CDR3 reads CASSLFSSGANVLTF. In DNA form, the CDR3 reads TGTGCCAGCAGTTTATTCTCATCTGGGGCCAACGTCCTGACTTTC.

This clonotype was seen a single time. Since a much larger clone is just one base distant, this may be a read error. The J gene is TRBJ2-1, the V gene TRBV10-3; D tentatively fits TRBD1 or TRBD2 (7 bases each). From germline, CDR1 is ENHRY and CDR2 SYGVKD. The CDR3 has 14 amino acids. CDR3 protein: CASSPRGGTDEQFF. CDR3 nucleotide sequence: TGTGCCAGCAGTCCCAGGGGGGGCACGGACGAGCAGTTCTTC.

This clonotype was seen repeatedly, ten times or more. The chain recombines TRBV5-1 with TRBJ2-7, with D possibly matching TRBD1 (6 bases). Germline V gene data show CDR1 as SGHRS and CDR2 as YFSETQ. This CDR3 region has 15 residues. V shed 0 bases and J shed 2 bases, with 12 bases lying between them. The DNA of the CDR3 is TGCGCCAGCAGCTTGGAGACAGGTGGACCCTACGAGCAGTACTTC. Encoded protein: CASSLETGGPYEQYF.

This clonotype was counted at least ten times. One end of the junction is discordant with germline, which a read error may explain. The genes are TRBV20-1 and TRBJ2-7, with unresolved D. This CDR3 is 13 amino acids long. CDR1 is DFQATT, CDR2 SNEGSKA, per germline (reference sequence). The CDR3 DNA is TGCAGTGCCTCTAGTACCAGCTCCAACGAGCAGTACTTC. Translation: CSASSTSSNEQYF.

Points on this clonotype: A much larger clone differs by one base, so this may be a read error. This chain joins TRBV6-5 and TRBJ1-2, with TRBD1 identical over 7 bases. The CDR3 spans 13 residues. Germline CDR1 is MNHEY and CDR2 is SVGAGI. After removal of 2 bases from V and 8 bases from J, the junction contained 5 bases not matched to a gene. The CDR3 sequence is CASSYPTGKGYTF. As DNA, the CDR3 is TGTGCCAGCAGTTACCCGACAGGGAAAGGCTACACCTTC.

This chain joins TRBV10-2 and TRBJ2-2; D unclear. This CDR3 spans 12 amino acids. V gave up 3 bases and J gave up 6 bases, with 5 bases separating them. Per the germline V gene, CDR1 is WSHSY and CDR2 is SAAADI. As DNA, the CDR3 is TGCGCCAGCAGTGACAGGTCCGGGGAGCTGTTTTTT. This sequence encodes CASSDRSGELFF.

V and J are TRBV7-2 and TRBJ2-3; TRBD2 agrees at 10 bases. The germline V gene has CDR1 SGHTA and CDR2 FQGNSA. V shed 4 bases, J shed 12 bases, and the junction held 10 bases outside the gene matches. The CDR3 is 14 amino acids. CDR3 region: CASSSRRLAGGQYF. CDR3 bases: TGTGCCAGCAGCTCGCGGAGGTTAGCGGGGGGCCAGTATTTT.

In this sample, this clonotype turned up a few times. V and J are TRBV24-1 and TRBJ2-7, with 13 bases aligning to TRBD2. The CDR3 contains 14 residues. The germline gives CDR1 KGHDR, CDR2 SFDVKD. V lost 4 bases to trimming and J lost 8 bases; unmatched junction nucleotides: 4. This CDR3 reads CATSDGTSGAKQYF. The CDR3 DNA sequence: TGTGCCACCAGTGACGGGACTAGCGGGGCCAAGCAGTACTTC.

V and J are TRBV9 and TRBJ2-6; D is ambiguous. The CDR3 sequence is 12 residues long. Germline values: CDR1 SGDLS, CDR2 YYNGEE. The germline V and J ends were trimmed by 0 bases and 10 bases, with 5 bases remaining between them. The CDR3 DNA reads TGTGCCAGCAGCGTAGGGTCGAACGTCCTGACTTTC. This gives the protein CASSVGSNVLTF.

This clonotype was observed at least ten times. The chain links TRBV4-1 to TRBJ2-7, with 11 nucleotides matching TRBD1. From germline, CDR1 is MGHRA and CDR2 YSYEKL. The CDR3 spans 17 residues. The ends lost 1 base at V and 6 bases at J; junction bases unmatched: 11. CDR3 residues: CASSQAGDRGISGEQYF. Written as DNA, the CDR3 is TGCGCCAGCAGCCAAGCGGGGGACAGGGGGATCTCAGGCGAGCAGTACTTC.

This clonotype has a handful of counts. V usage is TRBV30 and J usage is TRBJ1-1; the D gene is possibly TRBD1 (5 bases). V lost 8 bases to trimming and J lost 10 bases, with 17 bases between them. The CDR3 runs to 11 residues. Germline V gives CDR1 GTSNPN, CDR2 SVGIG (reference sequence). CDR3 nucleotide sequence: TGTGCCCGGGACCGATTGAGGGCAGCTTTCTTT. Its protein is CARDRLRAAFF. The full variable domain, in which reference TRBV30 and TRBJ1-1 provide the parts outside the CDR3, is SQTIHQWPATLVQPVGSPLSLECTVEGTSNPNLYWYRQAAGRGLQLLFYSVGIGQISSEVPQNLSASRPQDRQFILSSKKLLLSDSGFYLCARDRLRAAFFGQGTRLTVV.

The chain carries TRBV20-1 and TRBJ2-7, with D perhaps matching TRBD2 (5 bases). The CDR3 runs to 13 residues. The V and J ends lost 4 bases and 5 bases respectively, with 15 bases between them. The germline gives CDR1 DFQATT, CDR2 SNEGSKA (reference sequence). This CDR3 is CSATPSASHEQYF. The CDR3 region has the DNA TGCAGTGCTACGCCGAGCGCTAGCCACGAGCAGTACTTC.

J is TRBJ2-1 and V is TRBV29-1; TRBD2 is a possible D gene (5 bases). Germline V gives CDR1 SQVTM, CDR2 ANQGSEA. V lost 3 bases to trimming and J lost 4 bases, with 13 bases between them. This CDR3 has 14 residues. CDR3 amino acids: CSVDRDGVYNEQFF. CDR3 coding DNA: TGCAGCGTTGACAGAGACGGGGTGTACAATGAGCAGTTCTTC.